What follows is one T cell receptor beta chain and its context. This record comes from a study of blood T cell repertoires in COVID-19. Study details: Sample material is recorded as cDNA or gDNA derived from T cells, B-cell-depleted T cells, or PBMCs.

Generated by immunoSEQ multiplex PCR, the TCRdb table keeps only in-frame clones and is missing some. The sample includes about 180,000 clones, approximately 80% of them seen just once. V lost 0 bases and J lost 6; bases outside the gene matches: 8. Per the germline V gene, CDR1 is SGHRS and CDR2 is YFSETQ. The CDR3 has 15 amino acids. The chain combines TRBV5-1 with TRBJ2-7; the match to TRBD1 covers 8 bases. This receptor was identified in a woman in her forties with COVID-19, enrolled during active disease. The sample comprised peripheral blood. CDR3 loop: CASSLVAGGAGEQYF. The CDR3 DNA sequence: TGCGCCAGCAGCTTGGTAGCAGGGGGCGCGGGCGAGCAGTACTTC.